This TCR beta chain was recovered during a study of blood T cell repertoires in COVID-19. Study context: Sources were T cells, B-cell-depleted T cells, or PBMCs; the material itself was cDNA or gDNA.

This clone was found a few times. The length of the CDR3 is 18 residues. After removal of 0 bases from V and 6 bases from J, the junction contained 9 bases not matched to a gene. The germline V gene has CDR1 LGHDT and CDR2 YNNKEL (reference sequence). The data were produced by immunoSEQ multiplex PCR, yet TCRdb's version contains in-frame clones alone and is incomplete. Among around 56,000 clones listed, less than 75% were seen once. This chain joins TRBV3-1 (or the pseudogene TRBV3-2) and TRBJ2-7; 15 bases are shared with TRBD2. The sequence came from a woman in her 50s with active or convalescent COVID-19. Input material: peripheral blood. CDR3 sequence reads: CASSQDLGLAGGMREQYF. CDR3 DNA: TGTGCCAGCAGCCAAGACCTAGGACTAGCGGGAGGGATGCGCGAGCAGTACTTC.